A single count supports the clone carrying this T cell receptor beta chain. CDR1 is GTSNPN and CDR2 is SVGIG in the germline V gene (reference sequence). The V gene lost 0 bases and the J gene lost 8 bases, with 22 bases spanning the gap. CDR3 length: 17 residues. These data come from a study of blood T cell repertoires in COVID-19. The overall study: COVID-19 samples collected from the United States, Italy and Spain covered acute and convalescent phases. PBMCs, B-cell-depleted T cells, or T cells provided the cDNA or gDNA that made up the material.

Original processing methods: Amplification from reference gene primers served as the basis for estimated nucleated cell counts. Generated by immunoSEQ multiplex PCR, the TCRdb table keeps only in-frame clones and is missing some. V and J calls plus clone size are reproduced from that table; the DNA served to infer D and trimming. The data contain around 150,000 clones, about 86% of them seen just once; the ten biggest clones take up around 20%. This sequence was found in a woman aged 80 or over with acute or convalescent COVID-19. The gene calls are TRBV30 and TRBJ1-4, with D tentatively TRBD1 (5 bases). The sequencing input was peripheral blood. DNA for the CDR3: TGTGCCTGGAGTGTCCGGCTTACCCCAGGGATCGGAGAAAAACTGTTTTTT. As protein: CAWSVRLTPGIGEKLFF.